Presented here are 8 T cell receptor beta chains from one specimen sequenced in a study of shared clonotypes between healthy human individuals. Clones were sequenced by immunoSEQ multiplex PCR, and TCRdb holds only the in-frame ones, with some missing. Of 2 million to 3 million clones in the sample, around 94% are singletons; the top ten hold over 0.12%. The sample comprised naive CD4+ T cells sorted from blood. Described subset: CD45RA+ positively selected. The receptors originated from a man aged 18 to 30 in good health.

V is TRBV27 and J is TRBJ2-3; 7 bases align to TRBD2. CDR1 MNHEY and CDR2 SMNVEV come from the germline V gene (reference sequence). V lost 11 bases to trimming and J lost 3 bases; unmatched junction nucleotides: 14. The length of the CDR3 is 15 residues. In DNA, the CDR3 is TGTGCCGGGGGGGACGGGACCCAAGGAACAGATACGCAGTATTTT. Its translation is CAGGDGTQGTDTQYF.

The CDR3 sequence: CASSFYRAQETQYF. The CDR3 DNA sequence: TGTGCCAGCAGCTTTTATCGGGCCCAAGAGACCCAGTACTTC. The chain is built from TRBV7-2 and TRBJ2-5; D not certain. CDR1 is SGHTA, CDR2 FQGNSA, per germline. CDR3 size: 14 residues. V was pared by 3 bases and J by 1 base, with 9 bases between.

The J gene is TRBJ1-1, the V gene TRBV5-1, with 11 bases aligning to TRBD1. V was clipped by 3 bases and J by 5 bases; unmatched bases: 6. Per germline, CDR1 SGHRS and CDR2 YFSETQ. This CDR3 region has 15 residues. Here the CDR3 reads CASSSGTGGGTEAFF. The CDR3 coding sequence is TGCGCCAGCAGCTCGGGGACAGGGGGAGGGACTGAAGCTTTCTTT. The variable domain in full, completed from reference TRBV5-1 and TRBJ1-1, reads KAGVTQTPRYLIKTRGQQVTLSCSPISGHRSVSWYQQTPGQGLQFLFEYFSETQRNKGNFPGRFSGRQFSNSRSEMNVSTLELGDSALYLCASSSGTGGGTEAFFGQGTRLTVV.

The gene calls are TRBV28 and TRBJ1-6; a weak D match, TRBD1 (6 bases). V lost 8 bases to trimming and J lost 6 bases, with 11 bases between them. This CDR3 contains 13 residues. Germline V CDR1 and CDR2: MDHEN, SYDVKM. The chain's CDR3 is CASAGGFNSPLHF. CDR3 bases: TGTGCCAGCGCGGGGGGCTTTAATTCACCCCTCCACTTT.

The CDR3 nucleotides read TGCGCCAGCAGCTTCAGCAGGGAAGGAGGCTACACCTTC. It is translated as CASSFSREGGYTF. This chain uses TRBV5-1 with TRBJ1-2; D possibly corresponds to TRBD1 (5 bases). This CDR3 spans 13 amino acids. V was shortened by 2 bases and J by 8 bases, with 13 bases between the two germline ends. Per germline, CDR1 SGHRS and CDR2 YFSETQ.

V and J are TRBV5-1 and TRBJ2-5; no definite D call. Germline CDR1 is SGHRS and CDR2 is YFSETQ. V gave up 1 base and J gave up 0 bases, with 10 bases separating them. CDR3 length: 15 residues. DNA of the CDR3: TGCGCCAGCAGCTTGTATAGCAGAGACCAAGAGACCCAGTACTTC. Encoded protein: CASSLYSRDQETQYF.

CDR3 bases: TGTGCCAGCAGTCACGGGACTAGCGGGAGACATGAGCAGTTCTTC. Translated: CASSHGTSGRHEQFF. This chain links TRBV6-5 with TRBJ2-1; 14 nucleotides line up with TRBD2. The CDR3 is 15 residues long. Germline trimming cut 5 bases from V and 8 bases from J; bases unmatched to any gene: 5. CDR1 and CDR2 (germline): MNHEY, SVGAGI.

On this clone itself: The sample carries other DNA sequences with the same CDR3. The gene calls are TRBV19 and TRBJ1-5; maybe TRBD1 (6 bases). This CDR3 has 14 amino acids. Trimming took off 4 bases at V and 4 bases at J, with 11 bases between the two ends. Looked up from germline, CDR1 is LNHDA and CDR2 is SQIVND (reference sequence). DNA for the CDR3: TGTGCCAGTAGTACTGGACAGTTAAATCAGCCCCAGCATTTT. Encoded protein: CASSTGQLNQPQHF.